Following are 32 T cell receptor beta chains from one sample sequenced in a study of blood T cell repertoires in COVID-19. Generated by immunoSEQ multiplex PCR, the TCRdb table keeps only in-frame clones and is missing some. This table holds approximately 70,000 clones, 80% to 95% found once. Sequencing used peripheral blood. These receptors originate from a man in his fifties with COVID-19, enrolled during active disease.

The chain joins TRBV4-2 to TRBJ2-5; 12 bases align to TRBD2. Germline V CDR1 and CDR2: LGHNA, YNFKEQ. The CDR3 consists of 19 residues. V lost 1 base, J lost 2 bases, and 11 bases stayed unmatched. The CDR3 coding sequence is TGTGCCAGCAGCCAAGGGGAGGGACTAGCGGGCACCGTACAAGAGACCCAGTACTTC. Protein: CASSQGEGLAGTVQETQYF.

The rearrangement uses TRBV10-3 and TRBJ1-1; D perhaps matches TRBD1 (5 bases). The length of the CDR3 is 15 residues. The V end was cut by 3 bases, the J end by 2 bases, with 13 bases between. Germline V CDR1 and CDR2: ENHRY, SYGVKD. CDR3 nucleotide sequence: TGTGCCATCAGTGACAGGGTGGATGGAAACACTGAAGCTTTCTTT. This codes for CAISDRVDGNTEAFF.

The CDR3 reads CASSLDYGAADTQYF. The CDR3 nucleotides are TGTGCCAGCAGCTTAGATTATGGGGCGGCAGATACGCAGTATTTT. The rearrangement uses TRBV7-3 and TRBJ2-3, with D perhaps matching TRBD1 (5 bases). Germline values: CDR1 SGHTA, CDR2 FQGTGA. The CDR3 is 15 residues long. V lost 2 bases and J 4 bases, leaving 13 bases between the germline ends.

CDR3 bases: TGTGCCAGTAGTATGGGGACAGGAACCTACGAGCAGTACGTC. This encodes CASSMGTGTYEQYV. The rearrangement links TRBV19 to TRBJ2-7; 8 nucleotides line up with TRBD1. The CDR3 spans 14 residues. J lost 2 bases, V lost 3 bases, and 3 bases had no gene match. The germline V gene encodes CDR1 LNHDA and CDR2 SQIVND (reference sequence).

This chain connects TRBV2 to TRBJ1-2; a possible D gene is TRBD1 (5 bases). Trimming took 4 bases from V and 8 from J, leaving 17 bases between them. The germline CDR1 and CDR2 sequences are SNHLY and FYNNEI. This CDR3 is built from 14 residues. CDR3 region: CASSGQGPAGGYTF. CDR3 sequence (DNA): TGTGCCAGCAGTGGCCAGGGACCCGCGGGAGGCTACACCTTC.

The rearrangement links TRBV7-8 to TRBJ2-1; 10 nucleotides align to TRBD2. Trimming removed 2 bases from V and 15 bases from J; junction bases left unmatched: 10. This CDR3 spans 14 amino acids. Germline CDR1 SGHVS, CDR2 FQNEAQ. CDR3 nucleotide sequence: TGTGCCAGCAGCTTAAAAGCGGGAGGGCCCGGTAGGTTCTTC. It yields the protein CASSLKAGGPGRFF. Based on the CDR3 plus reference TRBV7-8 and TRBJ2-1, the full variable domain is GAGVSQSPRYKVAKRGQDVALRCDPISGHVSLFWYQQALGQGPEFLTYFQNEAQLDKSGLPSDRFFAERPEGSVSTLKIQRTQQEDSAVYLCASSLKAGGPGRFFGPGTRLTVL.

CDR3 in DNA: TGTGCCAGCAGCGTAGCCGCGGCAGCCGGATACGAGCAGTACTTC. It codes for CASSVAAAAGYEQYF. This chain connects TRBV9 to TRBJ2-7; no clear D. V lost 0 bases to trimming and J lost 4 bases, with 14 bases between them. Germline V gene data show CDR1 as SGDLS and CDR2 as YYNGEE. The CDR3 covers 15 residues.

This clone was picked up a small number of times. The chain couples TRBV11-2 to TRBJ1-2; D uncertain. V was shortened by 0 bases and J by 4 bases, with 9 bases between the two germline ends. This CDR3 comprises 14 residues. The germline V gene encodes CDR1 SGHAT and CDR2 FQNNGV. CDR3 bases: TGTGCCAGCAGCTTAGATCAGGAGGGCTATGGCTACACCTTC. Translated, it gives CASSLDQEGYGYTF.

This clone is a singleton in its sample. The chain links TRBV24-1 to TRBJ2-4; TRBD1 aligns across 9 bases. The V segment lost 6 bases and the J segment 8 bases; nucleotides outside the gene matches: 7. The CDR3 has 14 amino acids. Looked up from germline, CDR1 is KGHDR and CDR2 is SFDVKD. CDR3 sequence (DNA): TGTGCCACCAGTCGAACAGGGGGCGGAGACATTCAGTACTTC. Residues: CATSRTGGGDIQYF.

A single count supports this clone. The chain couples TRBV6-2 or TRBV6-3 to TRBJ1-1; no clear D. The CDR3 totals 14 residues. V was shortened by 0 bases and J by 1 base, with 6 bases between the two germline ends. Germline V lookup: CDR1 MNHEY, CDR2 SVGEGT. CDR3: CASSYSPGNTEAFF. CDR3 coding DNA: TGTGCCAGCAGTTACTCCCCAGGGAACACTGAAGCTTTCTTT.

The chain links TRBV18 to TRBJ2-3; tentatively, D is TRBD2 (6 bases). The germline CDR1 and CDR2 sequences are KGHSH and LQKENI. The CDR3 runs 13 residues. Trimming shortened V by 3 bases and J by 6 bases, and 10 bases separated the two germline ends. The CDR3 bases are TGTGCCAGCTCACCCGGGGGTGTGGATACGCAGTATTTT. Translation: CASSPGGVDTQYF.

The CDR3 bases are TGTGCCAGCAGACTCTCAGGGGGGAGCAATCAGCCCCAGCATTTT. Protein: CASRLSGGSNQPQHF. The J gene is TRBJ1-5, the V gene TRBV5-8, with 7 bases matching TRBD1. This CDR3 region has 15 residues. V lost 5 bases to trimming and J lost 1 base; unmatched junction nucleotides: 6. Germline lookup yields CDR1 SGHTS and CDR2 YDEGEE.

V usage is TRBV5-1 and J usage is TRBJ2-5; tentative D call: TRBD2 (5 bases). V was trimmed by 4 bases and J by 0 bases, leaving 10 bases between them. CDR3 length equals 14 residues. Germline CDR1 and CDR2: SGHRS and YFSETQ. The CDR3, as DNA: TGCGCCAGCAGCACCCAGCGGTACCAAGAGACCCAGTACTTC. Translation: CASSTQRYQETQYF.

The chain recombines TRBV5-1 with TRBJ2-1, with D maybe TRBD2 (6 bases). CDR3 length: 14 amino acids. The germline CDR1 and CDR2 sequences are SGHRS and YFSETQ. Trimming cost V 4 bases and J 10 bases, with 18 bases left between them. The CDR3 DNA is TGCGCCAGCAGCGTATCCGGGACTTCACCCGAGCAGTTCTTC. Its translation: CASSVSGTSPEQFF.

The CDR3 DNA sequence: TGCAGCGGGGGTAGTTCCTACGAGCAGTACTTC. This translates into CSGGSSYEQYF. The chain couples TRBV29-1 to TRBJ2-7; D is uncertain. CDR1 and CDR2 from the germline V gene are SQVTM and ANQGSEA. With 7 bases removed from V and 1 base from J, the gap between germline ends came to 8 bases. This CDR3 contains 11 residues.

The chain is built from TRBV19 and TRBJ1-4; TRBD1 matches 9 bases. V was clipped by 3 bases and J by 6 bases; unmatched bases: 5. CDR3 length: 15 amino acids. CDR1 is LNHDA and CDR2 is SQIVND in the germline V gene (reference sequence). CDR3 sequence: CASSIRDRVDEKLFF. As DNA, the CDR3 is TGTGCCAGTAGTATCCGGGACAGGGTTGATGAAAAACTGTTTTTT.

The CDR3 region is CASSPEQGIGNTIYF. The CDR3 DNA reads TGTGCCAGCAGCCCCGAGCAGGGGATTGGAAACACCATATATTTT. The chain is built from TRBV7-9 and TRBJ1-3; D may be TRBD1 (6 bases). CDR1 and CDR2 from the germline V gene are SEHNR and FQNEAQ (reference sequence). The V end lost 5 bases, the J end lost 3 bases, and 14 bases lay between the germline ends. This CDR3 is built from 15 residues.

The chain combines TRBV27 with TRBJ2-2; D is uncertain. The germline gives CDR1 MNHEY, CDR2 SMNVEV (reference sequence). V dropped 1 base and J dropped 7 bases, with 7 bases sitting between them. There are 13 residues in the CDR3. The CDR3, as DNA: TGTGCCAGCAGTTTATTGGGCATCGGGGAGCTGTTTTTT. Translating it yields CASSLLGIGELFF.

The genes are TRBV19 and TRBJ2-1, with D maybe TRBD2 (5 bases). This CDR3 contains 15 residues. Looked up from germline, CDR1 is LNHDA and CDR2 is SQIVND (reference sequence). The V end was cut by 3 bases, the J end by 6 bases, with 15 bases between. The CDR3 here is CASSIGETTFNEQFF. The CDR3 bases are TGTGCCAGTAGTATCGGGGAGACGACCTTCAATGAGCAGTTCTTC.

This clone appeared once. The chain couples TRBV19 to TRBJ1-2, with 10 nucleotides matching TRBD1. J was trimmed by 10 bases and V by 5 bases; bases with no gene match: 7. CDR1 LNHDA and CDR2 SQIVND come from the germline V gene (reference sequence). This CDR3 comprises 13 residues. The CDR3 region is CASSGQGERSYTF. Written as DNA, the CDR3 is TGTGCCAGTAGTGGACAGGGGGAACGTTCCTACACCTTC.

The J gene is TRBJ1-4, the V gene TRBV11-2; D possibly corresponds to TRBD1 (6 bases). With 4 bases removed from V and 7 bases from J, the gap between germline ends came to 16 bases. In germline, CDR1 is SGHAT, CDR2 FQNNGV. The CDR3 totals 15 residues. CDR3 residues: CASSSGGGAGEKLFF. CDR3 nucleotide sequence: TGTGCCAGCAGCTCGGGCGGGGGCGCCGGTGAAAAACTGTTTTTT.

This clone was counted a single time. This chain uses TRBV9 with TRBJ1-2; tentatively, D is TRBD1 (5 bases). CDR3 length equals 11 residues. V was clipped by 6 bases and J by 4 bases, with 7 bases between them. Germline values: CDR1 SGDLS, CDR2 YYNGEE. CDR3 nucleotides: TGTGCCAGCAAAGGGGTCTATGGCTACACCTTC. Protein: CASKGVYGYTF.

This chain connects TRBV15 to TRBJ1-1; D possibly corresponds to TRBD1 (6 bases). V was shortened by 1 base and J by 8 bases, with 8 bases between the two germline ends. The germline gives CDR1 LNHNV, CDR2 YYDKDF (reference sequence). The CDR3 sequence is 12 residues long. Written as DNA, the CDR3 is TGTGCCACCAGCAGAGCCAGGGGAGAAGCTTTCTTT. It yields the protein CATSRARGEAFF. Full variable domain (outside the CDR3, taken from reference TRBV15 and TRBJ1-1): DAMVIQNPRYQVTQFGKPVTLSCSQTLNHNVMYWYQQKSSQAPKLLFHYYDKDFNNEADTPDNFQSRRPNTSFCFLDIRSPGLGDTAMYLCATSRARGEAFFGQGTRLTVV.

The chain combines TRBV27 with TRBJ2-7; D perhaps matches TRBD1 (6 bases). Per the germline V gene, CDR1 is MNHEY and CDR2 is SMNVEV (reference sequence). V gave up 6 bases and J gave up 2 bases, with 23 bases separating them. This CDR3 spans 17 amino acids. CDR3 sequence reads: CASRPYRETVSTYEQYF. The CDR3 DNA sequence: TGTGCCAGCAGACCCTACAGGGAAACCGTATCAACCTACGAGCAGTACTTC.

The DNA of the CDR3 is TGTGCCAGTACGGGCAGGGGGAGGATTGACAATCAGCCCCAGCATTTT. This gives the protein CASTGRGRIDNQPQHF. This rearrangement joins TRBV19 to TRBJ1-5; 7 bases are a match to TRBD1. CDR1 is LNHDA and CDR2 is SQIVND in the germline V gene (reference sequence). With 7 bases clipped from V and 3 bases from J, the junction kept 12 bases outside the gene matches. There are 16 residues in the CDR3. Full variable domain (remainder filled in from reference TRBV19 and TRBJ1-5): DGGITQSPKYLFRKEGQNVTLSCEQNLNHDAMYWYRQDPGQGLRLIYYSQIVNDFQKGDIAEGYSVSREKKESFPLTVTSAQKNPTAFYLCASTGRGRIDNQPQHFGDGTRLSIL.

The chain employs TRBV5-1 and TRBJ2-5; D is unresolved. The CDR3 loop spans 12 amino acids. CDR1 SGHRS and CDR2 YFSETQ come from the germline V gene. Trimming pared 4 bases from V and 5 bases from J, leaving 9 bases between. DNA for the CDR3: TGCGCCAGCAGCGCACGAGGCGAGACCCAGTACTTC. Protein product: CASSARGETQYF. Filled out from reference TRBV5-1 and TRBJ2-5, the complete variable domain reads KAGVTQTPRYLIKTRGQQVTLSCSPISGHRSVSWYQQTPGQGLQFLFEYFSETQRNKGNFPGRFSGRQFSNSRSEMNVSTLELGDSALYLCASSARGETQYFGPGTRLLVL.

The chain joins TRBV7-3 to TRBJ1-1; D not resolved. V was pared by 5 bases and J by 0 bases, with 7 bases between. CDR1 is SGHTA and CDR2 is FQGTGA in the germline V gene. The CDR3 sequence is 13 residues long. The CDR3 DNA reads TGTGCCAGCAGCCAACAGATGAACACTGAAGCTTTCTTT. It translates to CASSQQMNTEAFF.

The V gene is TRBV19, the J gene TRBJ2-3, with 10 bases matching TRBD2. CDR3 length: 16 amino acids. V lost 5 bases to trimming and J lost 4 bases; unmatched junction nucleotides: 9. Germline loops: CDR1 LNHDA, CDR2 SQIVND (reference sequence). The CDR3 here is CASSPPSGRAPDTQYF. The CDR3 DNA reads TGTGCCAGTAGTCCCCCCAGCGGGAGGGCCCCAGATACGCAGTATTTT. Using reference TRBV19 and TRBJ2-3 for the parts outside the CDR3, the full variable domain is DGGITQSPKYLFRKEGQNVTLSCEQNLNHDAMYWYRQDPGQGLRLIYYSQIVNDFQKGDIAEGYSVSREKKESFPLTVTSAQKNPTAFYLCASSPPSGRAPDTQYFGPGTRLTVL.

The V call is TRBV28, the J call TRBJ1-2; 8 nucleotides line up with TRBD1. Germline CDR1 is MDHEN and CDR2 is SYDVKM. The CDR3 contains 13 residues. V lost 5 bases to trimming and J lost 4 bases; unmatched junction nucleotides: 3. CDR3 DNA sequence: TGTGCCAGCAGTGAGGACAGGGTCTATGGCTACACCTTC. Protein: CASSEDRVYGYTF.

The rearrangement links TRBV19 to TRBJ2-2, with 7 bases that match TRBD1. The CDR3 length is 14 residues. Germline V gene lookup returns CDR1 LNHDA and CDR2 SQIVND (reference sequence). V shed 7 bases and J 5 bases; nucleotides not matched to a gene: 7. The CDR3 DNA reads as TGTGCCAGTAACCGACAGGGAAGGACCGGGGAGCTGTTTTTT. Its translation: CASNRQGRTGELFF.

V usage is TRBV2 and J usage is TRBJ2-7, with D perhaps matching TRBD1 (9 bases). The CDR3 spans 16 residues. Germline-derived CDR1 and CDR2 are SNHLY and FYNNEI. V gave up 4 bases and J gave up 7 bases, with 23 bases separating them. Written as DNA, the CDR3 is TGTGCCAGCAGTGTGCTTGGACAGGGGTTAGCGGGAGAGCAGTACGTC. This sequence encodes CASSVLGQGLAGEQYV.

This clone was seen just once. The rearrangement links TRBV7-8 to TRBJ2-1; D is possibly TRBD1 (6 bases). Trimming stripped 5 bases from V and 4 bases from J, with 12 bases between. Per germline, CDR1 SGHVS and CDR2 FQNEAQ. The CDR3 has 14 amino acids. CDR3 nucleotide sequence: TGTGCCAGCAGCCTCGGGACAACTTACAATGAGCAGTTCTTC. It is translated as CASSLGTTYNEQFF.